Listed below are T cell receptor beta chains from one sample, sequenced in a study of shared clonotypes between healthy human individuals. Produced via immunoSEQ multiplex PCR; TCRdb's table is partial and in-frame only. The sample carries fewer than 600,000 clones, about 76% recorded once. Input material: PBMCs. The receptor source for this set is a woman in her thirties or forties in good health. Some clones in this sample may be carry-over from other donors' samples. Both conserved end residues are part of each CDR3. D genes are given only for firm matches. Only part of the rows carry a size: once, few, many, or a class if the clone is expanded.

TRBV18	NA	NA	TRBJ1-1	CASSPFQDPRDTEAFF	TGTGCCAGCTCACCCTTTCAGGACCCTAGGGACACTGAAGCTTTCTTT
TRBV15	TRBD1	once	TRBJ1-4	CATSTYPGQGPEKLFF	TGTGCCACCAGCACATACCCGGGACAGGGACCCGAAAAACTGTTTTTT
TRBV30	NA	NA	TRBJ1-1	CAWSVLPDQNTEAFF	TGTGCCTGGAGTGTACTACCAGACCAGAACACTGAAGCTTTCTTT
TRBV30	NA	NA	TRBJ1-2	CAWSITGRLSHGYTF	TGTGCCTGGAGTATAACAGGGCGTTTAAGTCATGGCTACACCTTC
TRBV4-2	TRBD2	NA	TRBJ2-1	CASSQLSGSYYNEQFF	TGTGCCAGCAGCCAACTTAGCGGGAGTTATTACAATGAGCAGTTCTTC
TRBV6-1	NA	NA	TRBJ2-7	CASSGRQGLSYEQYF	TGTGCCAGCAGTGGAAGACAGGGACTTTCCTACGAGCAGTACTTC
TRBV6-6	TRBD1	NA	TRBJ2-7	CASSPRGRLGYEQYF	TGTGCCAGCAGTCCCAGGGGGCGTCTAGGATACGAGCAGTACTTC
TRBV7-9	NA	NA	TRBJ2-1	CASSLALGRMGEQFF	TGTGCCAGCAGCTTAGCGTTAGGTCGCATGGGTGAGCAGTTCTTC
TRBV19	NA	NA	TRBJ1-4	CASSIGEANEKLFF	TGTGCCAGTAGTATAGGAGAAGCTAATGAAAAACTGTTTTTT
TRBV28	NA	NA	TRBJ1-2	CASRTSDRFYGYTF	TGTGCCAGCCGTACATCCGACAGGTTCTATGGCTACACCTTC
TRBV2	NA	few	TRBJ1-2	CASGGTGSTNYGYTF	TGTGCCAGCGGGGGAACAGGTTCTACTAACTATGGCTACACCTTC
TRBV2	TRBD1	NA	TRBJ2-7	CASRQGAYEQYF	TGTGCCAGCAGACAGGGGGCCTACGAGCAGTACTTC
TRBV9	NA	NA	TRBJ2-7	CASSVATRGYEQYF	TGTGCCAGCAGCGTAGCTACCAGAGGCTACGAGCAGTACTTC
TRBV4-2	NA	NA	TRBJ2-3	CASSQGSWGTDTQYF	TGTGCCAGCAGCCAAGGGAGCTGGGGCACAGATACGCAGTATTTT
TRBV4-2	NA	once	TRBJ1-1	CASSQGGGGNTEAFF	TGTGCCAGCAGCCAAGGAGGTGGGGGCAACACTGAAGCTTTCTTT
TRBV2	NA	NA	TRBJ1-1	CASGPRGTEAFF	TGTGCCAGTGGGCCCCGGGGCACTGAAGCTTTCTTT
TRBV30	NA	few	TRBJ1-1	CAWSPGNTEAFF	TGTGCCTGGAGCCCAGGGAACACTGAAGCTTTCTTT
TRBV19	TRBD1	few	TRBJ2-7	CASTGTGNSYEQYF	TGTGCCAGTACCGGGACAGGAAATTCCTACGAGCAGTACTTC
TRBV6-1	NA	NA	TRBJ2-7	CASGRFNEQYF	TGTGCCAGCGGCCGGTTCAACGAGCAGTACTTC
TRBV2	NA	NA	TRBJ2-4	CASSRTGQGINIQYF	TGTGCCAGCAGTCGTACGGGGCAGGGGATAAACATTCAGTACTTC
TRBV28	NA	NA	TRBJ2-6	CASSNHRSGANVLTF	TGTGCCAGCAGTAACCACCGCTCTGGGGCCAACGTCCTGACTTTC
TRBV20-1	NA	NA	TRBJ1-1	CSASRRVEAFF	TGCAGTGCTAGTCGGCGGGTGGAAGCTTTCTTT
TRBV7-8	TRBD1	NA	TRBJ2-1	CASSIDRGNYNEQFF	TGTGCCAGCAGCATCGACAGGGGAAATTACAATGAGCAGTTCTTC
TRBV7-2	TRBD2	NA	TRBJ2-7	CASSSPTSGTYEQYF	TGTGCCAGCAGTTCGCCGACTAGCGGGACCTACGAGCAGTACTTC
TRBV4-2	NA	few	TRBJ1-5	CASSQEEGRDQPQHF	TGTGCCAGCAGCCAAGAGGAAGGCAGAGATCAGCCCCAGCATTTT
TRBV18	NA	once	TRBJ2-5	CASSRGRETQYF	TGTGCCAGCTCAAGGGGTCGAGAGACCCAGTACTTC
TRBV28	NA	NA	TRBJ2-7	CASSFRSSYEQYF	TGTGCCAGCAGTTTCCGTAGCTCCTACGAGCAGTACTTC
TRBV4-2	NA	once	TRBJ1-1	CASSPMDVSSFF	TGTGCCAGCAGCCCAATGGATGTCTCAAGTTTCTTT
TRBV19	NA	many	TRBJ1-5	CASPEEGSNQPQHF	TGTGCCAGCCCAGAGGAGGGCAGCAATCAGCCCCAGCATTTT
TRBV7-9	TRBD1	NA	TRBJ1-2	CASSPRDRPYGYTF	TGTGCCAGCAGCCCGAGGGACAGACCCTATGGCTACACCTTC
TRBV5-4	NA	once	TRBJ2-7	CASSLSSVSEQYF	TGTGCCAGCAGCTTATCGTCAGTATCCGAGCAGTACTTC
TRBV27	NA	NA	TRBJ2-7	CASSLTGNEQYF	TGTGCCAGCAGTCTTACAGGCAACGAGCAGTACTTC
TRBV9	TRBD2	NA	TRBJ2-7	CASSVGRGSNEQYF	TGTGCCAGCAGCGTAGGGCGCGGGAGCAACGAGCAGTACTTC
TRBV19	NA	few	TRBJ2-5	CASRPTGLVETQYF	TGTGCCAGTAGACCCACAGGGTTGGTCGAGACCCAGTACTTC
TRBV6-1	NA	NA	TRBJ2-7	CASSANPVEEGYEQYF	TGTGCCAGCAGTGCAAACCCGGTGGAGGAAGGGTACGAGCAGTACTTC
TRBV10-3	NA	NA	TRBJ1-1	CATSGWGSNTEAFF	TGTGCCACCTCCGGTTGGGGTTCTAACACTGAAGCTTTCTTT
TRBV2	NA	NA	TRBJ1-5	CASRPARREHNQPQHF	TGTGCCAGCCGACCCGCCAGAAGGGAGCATAATCAGCCCCAGCATTTT
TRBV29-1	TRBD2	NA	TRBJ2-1	CSVDRLAQLNEQFF	TGCAGCGTTGACCGACTAGCGCAACTCAATGAGCAGTTCTTC
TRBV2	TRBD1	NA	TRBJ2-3	CASSEGQGSTDTQYF	TGTGCCAGCAGTGAGGGACAGGGGAGCACAGATACGCAGTATTTT
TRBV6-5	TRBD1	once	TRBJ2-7	CASSGQGNEQYF	TGTGCCAGCAGCGGACAGGGGAACGAGCAGTACTTC
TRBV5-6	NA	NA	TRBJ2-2	CASSFGAIYTGELFF	TGTGCCAGCAGCTTTGGGGCTATTTACACCGGGGAGCTGTTTTTT
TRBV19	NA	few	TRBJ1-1	CASSIGRGANTEAFF	TGTGCCAGTAGTATCGGACGGGGGGCGAACACTGAAGCTTTCTTT
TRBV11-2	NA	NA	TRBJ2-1	CASSLLVVGRAEQFF	TGTGCCAGCAGCTTATTGGTAGTAGGGCGAGCGGAGCAGTTCTTC
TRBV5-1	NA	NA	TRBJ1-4	CASSLAGIREELFF	TGCGCCAGCAGCTTGGCCGGTATCCGCGAGGAACTGTTTTTT
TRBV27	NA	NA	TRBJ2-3	CASSLRRPVPTDTQYF	TGTGCCAGCAGTCTCCGACGGCCTGTGCCCACAGATACGCAGTATTTT
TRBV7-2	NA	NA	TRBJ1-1	CASSSTPRTEAFF	TGTGCCAGCAGCTCAACCCCGCGGACTGAAGCTTTCTTT
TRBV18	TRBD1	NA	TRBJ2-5	CASSPRQGTETQYF	TGTGCCAGCTCACCAAGACAGGGTACGGAGACCCAGTACTTC
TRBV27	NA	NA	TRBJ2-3	CASSLRSGISTDTQYF	TGTGCCAGCAGTTTGAGAAGTGGGATAAGCACAGATACGCAGTATTTT
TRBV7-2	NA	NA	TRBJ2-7	CASSLDRNSYEQYF	TGTGCCAGCAGCTTGGACCGAAACTCCTACGAGCAGTACTTC
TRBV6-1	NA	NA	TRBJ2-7	CASSDLFPQEGEQYF	TGTGCCAGCAGTGACCTCTTCCCCCAGGAGGGCGAGCAGTACTTC
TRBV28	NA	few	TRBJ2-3	CASSRRVTGSTDTQYF	TGTGCCAGCAGTCGACGGGTAACCGGAAGCACAGATACGCAGTATTTT
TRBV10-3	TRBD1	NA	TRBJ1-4	CAIRRQGEKEKLFF	TGTGCCATCAGGAGACAGGGGGAGAAAGAAAAACTGTTTTTT
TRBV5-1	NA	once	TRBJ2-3	CASSREPSTDTQYF	TGCGCCAGCAGTAGGGAGCCTTCCACAGATACGCAGTATTTT
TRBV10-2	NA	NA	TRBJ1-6	CASRGQFNNSPLHF	TGCGCCAGCAGAGGACAGTTCAATAATTCACCCCTCCACTTT
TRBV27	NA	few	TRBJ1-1	CASSLGVAGRSFF	TGTGCCAGCAGTTTAGGGGTGGCAGGGAGGTCTTTCTTT